The 6 T cell receptor beta chains in this list originate from one sample, sequenced in a study of blood T cell repertoires in COVID-19. TCRdb's table, derived via immunoSEQ multiplex PCR, lists solely in-frame clones and lacks some. The sample has some 280,000 clones, about nine tenths seen once. Material for sequencing was peripheral blood. The receptor set was obtained from an older woman with acute or convalescent COVID-19.

The gene calls are TRBV7-3 and TRBJ2-3; 9 positions match TRBD2. The CDR3 runs 15 residues. Germline V gene lookup returns CDR1 SGHTA and CDR2 FQGTGA. Trimming removed 2 bases from V and 4 bases from J; junction bases left unmatched: 4. DNA of the CDR3: TGTGCCAGCAGCTTAGCGGGAGGGTTCTCAGATACGCAGTATTTT. Translating gives CASSLAGGFSDTQYF.

The rearrangement links TRBV7-9 to TRBJ1-5; D is perhaps TRBD1 (5 bases). CDR1 SEHNR and CDR2 FQNEAQ come from the germline V gene (reference sequence). V was pared by 1 base and J by 2 bases, with 9 bases between. CDR3 size: 15 residues. The CDR3 loop is CASSLDVGGNQPQHF. CDR3 DNA sequence: TGTGCCAGCAGCTTAGACGTAGGGGGCAATCAGCCCCAGCATTTT.

CDR3 protein: CASSPPDGRRRDTQYF. The CDR3 nucleotides are TGTGCCAGCTCACCACCCGACGGGAGAAGAAGAGATACGCAGTATTTT. The chain uses TRBV18 and TRBJ2-3; perhaps TRBD2 as D (6 bases). This CDR3 region has 16 residues. Germline lookup yields CDR1 KGHSH and CDR2 LQKENI. Trimming stripped 0 bases from V and 5 bases from J, with 15 bases between.

The V and J genes are TRBV7-9 and TRBJ1-4, with D unclear. Germline V gene data show CDR1 as SEHNR and CDR2 as FQNEAQ (reference sequence). V was pared by 1 base and J by 7 bases, with 13 bases between. CDR3 size: 15 residues. In nucleotides, the CDR3 is TGTGCCAGCAGCTTAGTCGGTAGGGCGGGTGAAAAACTGTTTTTT. This encodes CASSLVGRAGEKLFF.

The chain carries TRBV29-1 and TRBJ1-2; D is undetermined. Per germline, CDR1 SQVTM and CDR2 ANQGSEA. CDR3 size: 13 residues. The V end was cut by 4 bases, the J end by 2 bases, with 11 bases between. CDR3 amino acids: CSVVRGSNYGYTF. The DNA for the CDR3 is TGCAGCGTTGTTCGGGGATCCAACTATGGCTACACCTTC.

This chain uses TRBV9 with TRBJ2-1, with 11 bases fitting TRBD2. The V gene end was trimmed by 7 bases and the J gene end by 0 bases; junction bases not matched to a gene: 12. The CDR3 runs to 18 residues. CDR1 and CDR2 from the germline V gene are SGDLS and YYNGEE. The chain's CDR3 is CASATSGGSPSSYNEQFF. CDR3 bases: TGTGCCAGCGCCACTAGCGGGGGCTCCCCAAGCTCCTACAATGAGCAGTTCTTC. The full variable domain, its missing parts supplied by reference TRBV9 and TRBJ2-1, is DSGVTQTPKHLITATGQRVTLRCSPRSGDLSVYWYQQSLDQGLQFLIQYYNGEERAKGNILERFSAQQFPDLHSELNLSSLELGDSALYFCASATSGGSPSSYNEQFFGPGTRLTVL.